Each of the 24 T cell receptor beta chains below was sequenced from the same sample in a study of OX40 agonist ivuxolimab in advanced cancers. Libraries were prepared by immunoSEQ multiplex PCR; TCRdb keeps only in-frame clonotypes and omits some of them. The sample comprises about 77,000 clones, roughly 84% of which are singletons, and roughly 6.3% rests with the top ten. This sample comprised CD4+ or CD8+ T cells sorted from blood, obtained in a trial of the OX40 agonist ivuxolimab. These receptors all stem from an adult with an advanced solid tumor such as melanoma, head and neck, liver or kidney cancer.

This clone has only a few counts. This chain uses TRBV7-6 with TRBJ1-1; D uncertain. The germline V gene has CDR1 SGHVS and CDR2 FNYEAQ. The CDR3 sequence is 12 residues long. Trimming cost V 5 bases and J 0 bases, with 4 bases left between them. CDR3 sequence (DNA): TGTGCCAGCAGCGCCATGAACACTGAAGCTTTCTTT. This codes for CASSAMNTEAFF. The full variable domain, with the rest looked up from reference TRBV7-6 and TRBJ1-1, is GAGVSQSPRYKVTKRGQDVALRCDPISGHVSLYWYRQALGQGPEFLTYFNYEAQQDKSGLPNDRFSAERPEGSISTLTIQRTEQRDSAMYRCASSAMNTEAFFGQGTRLTVV.

The gene calls are TRBV5-4 and TRBJ1-2; 9 bases are a match to TRBD1. V shed 4 bases and J 6 bases; nucleotides not matched to a gene: 7. Germline V gene data show CDR1 as SGHNT and CDR2 as YYREEE (reference sequence). The CDR3 spans 14 residues. The CDR3 DNA reads as TGTGCCAGCAGCATGACAGGGGGTTTGGATGGCTACACCTTC. Translation: CASSMTGGLDGYTF.

This chain joins TRBV27 and TRBJ1-1; D gene uncertain. Germline CDR1 reads MNHEY; CDR2 reads SMNVEV (reference sequence). The V end lost 2 bases, the J end lost 0 bases, and 10 bases lay between the germline ends. The CDR3 spans 15 residues. The CDR3 loop reads CASSLKASLNTEAFF. Here the CDR3 DNA reads TGTGCCAGCAGTTTAAAGGCCAGTTTGAACACTGAAGCTTTCTTT.

This chain links TRBV7-2 with TRBJ2-2, with TRBD1 matching 8 bases. The germline V gene has CDR1 SGHTA and CDR2 FQGNSA. The CDR3 loop spans 17 amino acids. Unmatched junction bases numbered 7, after V lost 4 bases and J lost 0 bases. In nucleotides, the CDR3 is TGTGCCAGCAGCTCAAGGACAGGGCCGACGAACACCGGGGAGCTGTTTTTT. Encoded protein: CASSSRTGPTNTGELFF.

This clone was counted a single time. The gene calls are TRBV28 and TRBJ1-5; 10 bases map to TRBD1. CDR1 is MDHEN, CDR2 SYDVKM, per germline. The CDR3 loop spans 14 amino acids. Unmatched junction bases numbered 1, after V lost 6 bases and J lost 2 bases. The CDR3 loop reads CASRGTGGNQPQHF. CDR3 DNA sequence: TGTGCCAGCAGGGGGACAGGGGGCAATCAGCCCCAGCATTTT.

The chain has TRBV7-9 and TRBJ1-4; TRBD1 aligns across 11 bases. Germline-derived CDR1 and CDR2 are SEHNR and FQNEAQ (reference sequence). The CDR3 sequence is 17 residues long. J gave up 0 bases and V 5 bases, and 5 bases lay outside the gene matches. Here the CDR3 reads CASSPGQGASTNEKLFF. CDR3 coding DNA: TGTGCCAGCAGCCCCGGACAGGGGGCATCAACTAATGAAAAACTGTTTTTT.

The chain joins TRBV5-5 to TRBJ1-2, with D possibly TRBD1 on 5 matching bases. The CDR3 totals 13 residues. V dropped 4 bases and J dropped 6 bases, with 13 bases sitting between them. The germline V gene encodes CDR1 SGHKS and CDR2 YYEKEE (reference sequence). CDR3 DNA sequence: TGTGCCAGCAGCCCGGAGGTGGGGCATGGCTACACCTTC. This encodes CASSPEVGHGYTF. The entire variable domain, with the rest obtained from reference TRBV5-5 and TRBJ1-2, is as follows: DAGVTQSPTHLIKTRGQQVTLRCSPISGHKSVSWYQQVLGQGPQFIFQYYEKEERGRGNFPDRFSARQFPNYSSELNVNALLLGDSALYLCASSPEVGHGYTFGSGTRLTVV.

This sequence joins TRBV6-5 and TRBJ1-2; D might be TRBD1 (5 bases). V gave up 7 bases and J gave up 8 bases, with 17 bases separating them. The germline V gene has CDR1 MNHEY and CDR2 SVGAGI. This CDR3 region has 13 residues. For the CDR3, the DNA is TGTGCCAGCACCGAGCGGGGCCGAGAAGGCTACACCTTC. Its protein product is CASTERGREGYTF.

The CDR3 is CASSSLSPNEQYF. CDR3 nucleotides: TGCGCCAGCAGCTCTCTATCTCCTAACGAGCAGTACTTC. The rearrangement uses TRBV5-1 and TRBJ2-7; D is uncertain. The CDR3 has 13 residues. Germline lookup yields CDR1 SGHRS and CDR2 YFSETQ. V was cut by 3 bases and J by 5 bases, with 12 bases left in between. Full variable domain (outside the CDR3, taken from reference TRBV5-1 and TRBJ2-7): KAGVTQTPRYLIKTRGQQVTLSCSPISGHRSVSWYQQTPGQGLQFLFEYFSETQRNKGNFPGRFSGRQFSNSRSEMNVSTLELGDSALYLCASSSLSPNEQYFGPGTRLTVT.

V gene TRBV28 combines with J gene TRBJ2-7; the D is unclear. From germline, CDR1 is MDHEN and CDR2 SYDVKM. V was cut by 2 bases and J by 5 bases, with 10 bases left in between. The CDR3 spans 13 residues. CDR3 in DNA: TGTGCCAGCAGTTTAGGGCAGTTAGACGAGCAGTACTTC. Its protein is CASSLGQLDEQYF.

The chain employs TRBV5-4 and TRBJ2-1, with 10 bases identical to TRBD1. This CDR3 comprises 15 residues. Trimming cost V 3 bases and J 7 bases; bases outside gene matches: 7. Germline V lookup: CDR1 SGHNT, CDR2 YYREEE (reference sequence). The CDR3 DNA sequence: TGTGCCAGCAGCTCAGGGACAGGGGTTTCGAATGAGCAGTTCTTC. Its protein product is CASSSGTGVSNEQFF.

The rearrangement links TRBV7-3 to TRBJ2-1, with D hard to call. This CDR3 is 13 amino acids long. Deletions cut 8 bases from V and 9 bases from J, with 17 bases between. The germline V gene encodes CDR1 SGHTA and CDR2 FQGTGA. The CDR3 here is CASAPRTSGEQFF. CDR3 DNA: TGTGCCAGCGCCCCGAGGACGTCGGGTGAGCAGTTCTTC.

This clone was seen a handful of times. The V and J genes are TRBV5-4 and TRBJ1-6, with D possibly TRBD1 on 6 matching bases. The ends were cut back, 4 bases at V and 9 bases at J, with 17 bases in the middle. CDR3 size: 15 residues. Germline CDR1 and CDR2: SGHNT and YYREEE (reference sequence). The CDR3 DNA follows: TGTGCCAGCAGCCAACGGACAGTAAAGGCTTCACCCCTCCACTTT. This codes for CASSQRTVKASPLHF.

J is TRBJ2-1 and V is TRBV4-3; no definite D call. CDR1 is LGHNA, CDR2 YSLEER, per germline. CDR3 length: 13 amino acids. V was trimmed by 0 bases and J by 9 bases, leaving 9 bases between them. CDR3 sequence: CASSQDSAAEQFF. For the CDR3, the DNA is TGCGCCAGCAGCCAAGATTCAGCTGCTGAGCAGTTCTTC.

The chain links TRBV7-8 to TRBJ1-1; TRBD1 is a possible D gene (6 bases). Germline CDR1 reads SGHVS; CDR2 reads FQNEAQ. This CDR3 spans 13 amino acids. The V gene lost 6 bases and the J gene lost 5 bases, with 13 bases spanning the gap. This CDR3 reads CASRRRGGTEAFF. Here the CDR3 DNA reads TGTGCCAGCAGACGCAGGGGCGGAACTGAAGCTTTCTTT.

The V and J genes are TRBV7-2 and TRBJ2-7, with D perhaps being TRBD1 or TRBD2 (5 bases each). V was pared by 4 bases and J by 2 bases, with 12 bases between. The CDR3 is 14 residues long. Germline values: CDR1 SGHTA, CDR2 FQGNSA. This chain's CDR3 is CASSWDRTTYEQYF. The CDR3, as DNA: TGTGCCAGCAGCTGGGACCGAACTACCTACGAGCAGTACTTC.

The chain is built from TRBV11-2 and TRBJ1-3, with D maybe TRBD1 (5 bases). There are 15 residues in the CDR3. Germline CDR1 SGHAT, CDR2 FQNNGV. Trimming removed 5 bases from V and 4 bases from J, with 15 bases in between. CDR3 loop: CASSRDSRAGNTIYF. As DNA, the CDR3 is TGTGCCAGCAGCCGGGACTCCCGGGCGGGAAACACCATATATTTT.

The chain combines TRBV10-3 with TRBJ2-7, with D unclear. Trimming shortened V by 2 bases and J by 5 bases, and 10 bases separated the two germline ends. From germline, CDR1 is ENHRY and CDR2 SYGVKD. The CDR3 has 13 residues. The chain's CDR3 is CAISEPPEHEQYF. The CDR3 DNA reads as TGTGCCATCAGTGAGCCCCCCGAACACGAGCAGTACTTC.

The V gene is TRBV2, the J gene TRBJ2-2, with 7 nucleotides matching TRBD1. V lost 6 bases, J lost 5 bases, and 12 bases stayed unmatched. Germline V gene sequence: CDR1 SNHLY, CDR2 FYNNEI. The CDR3 totals 16 residues. The CDR3: CASSLRDRFLTGELFF. In DNA, the CDR3 is TGTGCCAGCAGCCTCCGGGACAGATTCCTAACCGGGGAGCTGTTTTTT.

The rearrangement links TRBV7-9 to TRBJ2-1, with D tentatively TRBD1 (6 bases). The CDR3 has 15 amino acids. Deletions cut 1 base from V and 7 bases from J, with 14 bases between. Germline V lookup: CDR1 SEHNR, CDR2 FQNEAQ (reference sequence). The DNA for the CDR3 is TGTGCCAGCAGCTTAGGAGTGGTACAGGGTAATGAGCAGTTCTTC. It translates to CASSLGVVQGNEQFF.

This chain links TRBV10-2 with TRBJ1-5; D is unclear. CDR3 length: 13 amino acids. Per the germline V gene, CDR1 is WSHSY and CDR2 is SAAADI. Trimming shortened V by 1 base and J by 0 bases, and 1 base separated the two germline ends. Here the CDR3 DNA reads TGCGCCAGCAGTGAGTATAGCAATCAGCCCCAGCATTTT. This sequence encodes CASSEYSNQPQHF.

The chain recombines TRBV5-6 with TRBJ1-2; D uncertain. Germline V gene lookup returns CDR1 SGHDT and CDR2 YYEEEE. Trimming cost V 1 base and J 4 bases, with 11 bases left between them. The CDR3 sequence is 14 residues long. The CDR3 DNA reads as TGTGCCAGCAGCTTGAAGGACGGATTCTATGGCTACACCTTC. This sequence encodes CASSLKDGFYGYTF.

This clone was counted once. The chain couples TRBV10-2 to TRBJ1-6; 7 positions match TRBD1. The CDR3 totals 14 residues. Unmatched junction bases numbered 4, after V lost 6 bases and J lost 5 bases. In germline, CDR1 is WSHSY, CDR2 SAAADI. The CDR3 loop reads CASRPTGDNSPLHF. The CDR3 DNA is TGCGCCAGCAGACCTACAGGGGATAATTCACCCCTCCACTTT.

The chain is built from TRBV23-1 and TRBJ2-1; 7 nucleotides line up with TRBD1. TRBV23-1 belongs to the ORF category, with a function that is uncertain. CDR3 length: 17 residues. Germline trimming cut 0 bases from V and 3 bases from J; bases unmatched to any gene: 8. The CDR3 nucleotides read TGCGCCAGCAGTCAATCATTCGACAGGGTATGCTACAATGAGCAGTTCTTC. Its translation: CASSQSFDRVCYNEQFF.